The present entry profiles one T cell receptor (beta chain) with its context. Its specificity is not known. Profiling relied on immunoSEQ multiplex PCR, and the TCRdb table lists in-frame clones only, not all of them. In the table there are about 83,000 clones, about 81% of which are singletons. Patients with autoimmune history or systemic immunosuppression were excluded. V was cut by 0 bases and J by 3 bases, with 12 bases left in between. The CDR3 spans 15 residues. The germline CDR1 and CDR2 sequences are SGHNT and YYREEE (reference sequence). This record comes from a study of OX40 agonist ivuxolimab in advanced cancers. Findings and limits, study-wide: Doses of 0.1 to 3.0 mg/kg were accompanied by clonal expansion of CD4+ and CD8+ blood T cells by week 6.

The rearrangement links TRBV5-4 to TRBJ2-5, with D unclear. The sequencing here drew on CD4+ or CD8+ T cells sorted from blood, taken in a trial of the OX40 agonist ivuxolimab. The source of this sequence is an adult with an advanced solid tumor such as melanoma, head and neck, liver or kidney cancer. This chain's CDR3 is CASSLAPGGEETQYF. The DNA of the CDR3 is TGTGCCAGCAGCTTGGCCCCAGGTGGGGAAGAGACCCAGTACTTC.